This is a list of T cell receptor beta chains from one sample in a study of radiotherapy plus CTLA-4 blockade in lung cancer. Sequencing used immunoSEQ multiplex PCR; TCRdb keeps in-frame clones, though not all of them. The sample comprises approximately 78,000 clones, around 73% of which are singletons, and 7% to 8.5% rests with the top ten. The source was peripheral blood, collected from a patient treated with radiotherapy plus ipilimumab. These receptors were collected from a human donor with non-small cell lung cancer who had a complete response to radiotherapy plus ipilimumab. CDR3s include the opening cysteine and the closing phenylalanine or tryptophan. Each record gives: V gene, J gene, clone size, D gene, CDR3 protein, CDR3 DNA. A D gene is named only where the DNA matches it firmly. The size field is filled for only some rows; it gives once, few, many or a size class.

v_gene: TRBV6-6; j_gene: TRBJ1-2; abundance: NA; d_gene: NA; CDR3aa: CASSFPSPTWSGYTF; CDR3nt: TGTGCCAGCAGTTTCCCCAGCCCTACTTGGTCTGGCTACACCTTC
v_gene: TRBV13; j_gene: TRBJ2-1; abundance: NA; d_gene: TRBD1; CDR3aa: CASSYSGQGLYHNEQFF; CDR3nt: TGTGCCAGCAGCTACTCCGGACAGGGGCTTTACCACAATGAGCAGTTCTTC
v_gene: TRBV7-6; j_gene: TRBJ1-6; abundance: NA; d_gene: NA; CDR3aa: CASSADRPGSPLHF; CDR3nt: TGTGCCAGCAGCGCAGACAGGCCCGGTTCACCCCTCCACTTT
v_gene: TRBV29-1; j_gene: TRBJ1-1; abundance: few; d_gene: TRBD1; CDR3aa: CSVHRGLSTEAFF; CDR3nt: TGCAGCGTACACAGGGGTTTAAGCACTGAAGCTTTCTTT
v_gene: TRBV7-9; j_gene: TRBJ1-6; abundance: NA; d_gene: NA; CDR3aa: CASSAAVPQDSPLHF; CDR3nt: TGTGCCAGCAGCGCGGCCGTACCCCAGGATTCACCCCTCCACTTT
v_gene: TRBV15; j_gene: TRBJ2-2; abundance: NA; d_gene: NA; CDR3aa: CATSREGLGRPNTGELFF; CDR3nt: TGTGCCACCAGCAGAGAGGGGTTGGGGAGACCGAACACCGGGGAGCTGTTTTTT
v_gene: TRBV9; j_gene: TRBJ2-7; abundance: NA; d_gene: NA; CDR3aa: CASSGTESYEQYF; CDR3nt: TGTGCCAGCAGTGGTACAGAATCCTACGAGCAGTACTTC
v_gene: TRBV7-2; j_gene: TRBJ1-5; abundance: NA; d_gene: NA; CDR3aa: CASTSQLASSQPQHF; CDR3nt: TGTGCCAGCACCTCCCAGTTAGCGAGTTCTCAGCCCCAGCATTTT
v_gene: TRBV5-5; j_gene: TRBJ1-1; abundance: NA; d_gene: TRBD1; CDR3aa: CASSVEDRGTEAFF; CDR3nt: TGTGCCAGCAGCGTCGAGGACAGGGGGACTGAAGCTTTCTTT
v_gene: TRBV7-8; j_gene: TRBJ1-5; abundance: few; d_gene: TRBD1; CDR3aa: CASSLLNTGGNQPQHF; CDR3nt: TGTGCCAGCAGCCTCCTGAATACAGGGGGTAATCAGCCCCAGCATTTT
v_gene: TRBV19; j_gene: TRBJ2-7; abundance: NA; d_gene: TRBD1; CDR3aa: CASSDLGQGLDEQYF; CDR3nt: TGTGCCAGTAGTGACCTGGGACAGGGTCTCGACGAGCAGTACTTC
v_gene: TRBV6-5; j_gene: TRBJ2-5; abundance: NA; d_gene: TRBD2; CDR3aa: CASSYSGGSRETQYF; CDR3nt: TGTGCCAGCAGTTACTCGGGCGGGAGCCGAGAGACCCAGTACTTC